This T cell receptor (beta chain) was recorded in a study of blood T cell repertoires in COVID-19. The protocol was immunoSEQ multiplex PCR, while the TCRdb copy is restricted to in-frame clones and leaves out a portion. The repertoire includes 450,000 to 500,000 clones, 70% to 90% of them detected once, and roughly 3.2% sits in the top ten. The ends were cut back, 5 bases at V and 0 bases at J, with 26 bases in the middle. The CDR3 is made up of 20 amino acids. The germline V gene has CDR1 GTSNPN and CDR2 SVGIG (reference sequence). Input material: peripheral blood. This receptor was taken from a human donor in a cohort sampled during active COVID-19. This chain uses TRBV30 with TRBJ2-6; D is uncertain. The CDR3 bases are TGTGCCTGGGGCCCGGTGCGGAAGCTTAGAAATTCCTCTGGGGCCAACGTCCTGACTTTC. It yields the protein CAWGPVRKLRNSSGANVLTF.